Below are 7 T cell receptor beta chains sequenced from a single sample in a study of blood T cell repertoires in COVID-19. Generated by immunoSEQ multiplex PCR, the TCRdb table keeps only in-frame clones and is missing some. Found here are 200,000 to 250,000 clones, roughly nine tenths of them singletons; the top ten hold 11%. Material for sequencing was PBMCs or T cells enriched from blood (not recorded which). These receptors were collected from a young man who had recovered from COVID-19.

V and J are TRBV6-5 and TRBJ1-2; D not resolved. V lost 4 bases and J 8 bases, leaving 11 bases between the germline ends. Per the germline V gene, CDR1 is MNHEY and CDR2 is SVGAGI. The CDR3 is 12 amino acids. CDR3 in amino acids: CASSFAAGGYTF. As DNA, the CDR3 is TGTGCCAGCAGTTTCGCAGCGGGAGGCTACACCTTC.

The chain combines TRBV6-4 with TRBJ2-1; 11 bases are a match to TRBD2. The germline V gene has CDR1 MRHNA and CDR2 SNTAGT. This CDR3 is 15 amino acids long. J was trimmed by 5 bases and V by 4 bases; bases with no gene match: 4. DNA for the CDR3: TGTGCCAGCAGTGTACCGGGACTAGCGGACAATGAGCAGTTCTTC. Translation gives CASSVPGLADNEQFF.

The V and J genes are TRBV5-4 and TRBJ1-2; 12 positions match TRBD1. From germline, CDR1 is SGHNT and CDR2 YYREEE (reference sequence). Trimming cost V 4 bases and J 5 bases; bases outside gene matches: 3. The CDR3 consists of 14 residues. This CDR3 reads CASSPGQGAYGYTF. CDR3 sequence (DNA): TGTGCCAGCAGCCCGGGACAGGGGGCTTATGGCTACACCTTC.

This CDR3 is CASSLFGTGGRQPQHF. CDR3 nucleotide sequence: TGTGCCAGCAGTTTATTCGGGACAGGGGGTCGCCAGCCCCAGCATTTT. The V call is TRBV27, the J call TRBJ1-5; 11 bases match TRBD1. Germline CDR1 reads MNHEY; CDR2 reads SMNVEV (reference sequence). This CDR3 comprises 16 residues. Trimming cost V 1 base and J 7 bases; bases outside gene matches: 6.

The chain employs TRBV5-1 and TRBJ2-5, with D perhaps TRBD1 (6 bases). Trimming left V 1 base short and J 5 bases short, with 9 bases between. The CDR3 contains 13 residues. Germline loops: CDR1 SGHRS, CDR2 YFSETQ. The CDR3 is CASSLRGLETQYF. CDR3 nucleotide sequence: TGCGCCAGCAGCTTGAGGGGGTTGGAGACCCAGTACTTC.

The count of this clone is one. This chain links TRBV10-2 with TRBJ2-3; tentative D call: TRBD2 (6 bases). Germline V gene lookup returns CDR1 WSHSY and CDR2 SAAADI. V lost 10 bases and J 9 bases, leaving 23 bases between the germline ends. The CDR3 extends over 14 amino acids. CDR3 region: CATGGPQESLTQYF. The CDR3 DNA follows: TGCGCCACCGGAGGGCCCCAAGAATCCCTGACGCAGTATTTT.

This clone has just a few counts. V usage is TRBV3-1 (or the pseudogene TRBV3-2) and J usage is TRBJ2-1, with TRBD2 matching over 8 bases. Germline V gives CDR1 LGHDT, CDR2 YNNKEL (reference sequence). This CDR3 contains 14 residues. V shed 4 bases and J 8 bases; nucleotides not matched to a gene: 7. The CDR3 DNA is TGTGCCAGCAGCCTGGGACTAGGTTTCGATGAGCAGTTCTTC. It is translated as CASSLGLGFDEQFF.